The T cell receptor (beta chain) under discussion was sequenced for a study of blood T cell repertoires in COVID-19. Study details: Collection of acute and convalescent COVID-19 samples took place in the United States, Italy and Spain. PBMCs, B-cell-depleted T cells, or T cells were the source of the cDNA or gDNA that made up the material.

Measured with immunoSEQ multiplex PCR; TCRdb has only the in-frame clones, and not every one. This table holds roughly 170,000 clones, around four fifths found once. In germline, CDR1 is MNHEY, CDR2 SMNVEV (reference sequence). CDR3 length: 16 amino acids. V was clipped by 3 bases and J by 4 bases; unmatched bases: 7. Input material: peripheral blood. This chain uses TRBV27 with TRBJ2-3; 10 nucleotides align to TRBD2. This sequence was found in a middle-aged man who had recovered from COVID-19. The CDR3 region is CASSLQAGGPPDTQYF. The CDR3 DNA sequence: TGTGCCAGCAGTTTGCAAGCGGGAGGGCCCCCAGATACGCAGTATTTT.